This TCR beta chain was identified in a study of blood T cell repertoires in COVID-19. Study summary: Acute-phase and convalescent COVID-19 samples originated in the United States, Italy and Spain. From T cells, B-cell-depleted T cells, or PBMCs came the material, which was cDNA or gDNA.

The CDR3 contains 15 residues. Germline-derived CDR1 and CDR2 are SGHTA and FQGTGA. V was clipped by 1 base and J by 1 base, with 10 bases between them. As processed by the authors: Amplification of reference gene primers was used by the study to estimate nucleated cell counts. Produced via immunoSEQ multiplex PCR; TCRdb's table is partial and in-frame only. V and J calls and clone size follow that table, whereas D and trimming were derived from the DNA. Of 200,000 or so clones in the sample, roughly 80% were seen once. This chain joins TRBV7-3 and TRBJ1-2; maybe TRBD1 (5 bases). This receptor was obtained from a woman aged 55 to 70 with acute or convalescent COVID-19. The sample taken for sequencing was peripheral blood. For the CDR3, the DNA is TGTGCCAGCAGCTTAAATGGGGGGAGTAACTATGGCTACACCTTC. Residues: CASSLNGGSNYGYTF.